This T cell receptor beta chain derives from a study of T-cell memory formation after mild COVID-19. Findings and caveats of the study: Cross-reactive memory appears to have joined, as suggested by some responding clones showing up in pre-infection memory.

This clonotype has only a few counts. What it recognizes is unknown. Trimming pared 5 bases from V and 3 bases from J, leaving 12 bases between. Germline CDR1 is MNHEY and CDR2 is SMNVEV (reference sequence). The CDR3 runs 14 residues. TCRdb analysed the 5' RACE reads with MiXCR anew, one entry per CDR3 protein. The sample records some 320,000 distinct CDR3 sequences, roughly an eighth being singletons. The chain carries TRBV27 and TRBJ2-3, with D possibly called TRBD1 or TRBD2 (5 bases each). The TCR was taken from a man between 18 and 29 years old who had mild COVID-19 (a few samples of this study predate the infection). Cell type and time point are not known. Sequencing input: PBMCs or a T cell subset sorted from them (not recorded which). The CDR3: CASSPGTNTDTQYF. The CDR3 nucleotides are TGTGCCAGCAGTCCCGGGACGAATACAGATACGCAGTATTTT.